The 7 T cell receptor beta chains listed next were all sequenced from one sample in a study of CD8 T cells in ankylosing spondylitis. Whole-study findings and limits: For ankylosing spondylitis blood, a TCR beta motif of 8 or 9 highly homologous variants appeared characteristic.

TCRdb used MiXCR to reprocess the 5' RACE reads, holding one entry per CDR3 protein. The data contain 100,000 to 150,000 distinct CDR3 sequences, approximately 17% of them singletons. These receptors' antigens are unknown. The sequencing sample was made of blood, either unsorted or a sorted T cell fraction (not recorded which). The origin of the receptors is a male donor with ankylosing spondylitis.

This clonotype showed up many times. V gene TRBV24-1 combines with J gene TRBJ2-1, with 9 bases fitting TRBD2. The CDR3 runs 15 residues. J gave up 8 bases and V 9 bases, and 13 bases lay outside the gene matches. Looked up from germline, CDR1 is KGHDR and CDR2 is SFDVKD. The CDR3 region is CATASSGGREHEQFF. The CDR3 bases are TGTGCCACCGCATCTTCGGGCGGGAGGGAGCATGAGCAGTTCTTC.

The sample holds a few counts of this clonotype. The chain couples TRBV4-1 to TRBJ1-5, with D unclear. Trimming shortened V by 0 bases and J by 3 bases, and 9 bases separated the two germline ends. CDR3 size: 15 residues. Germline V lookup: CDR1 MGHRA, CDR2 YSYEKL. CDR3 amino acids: CASSQDIQSNQPQHF. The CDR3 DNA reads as TGCGCCAGCAGCCAAGACATACAGTCCAATCAGCCCCAGCATTTT.

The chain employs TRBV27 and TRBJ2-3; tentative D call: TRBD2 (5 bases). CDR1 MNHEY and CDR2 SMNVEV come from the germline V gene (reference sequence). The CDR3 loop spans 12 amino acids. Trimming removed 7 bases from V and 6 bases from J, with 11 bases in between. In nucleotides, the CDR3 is TGTGCCAGCACCTCTAGAGGGGATACGCAGTATTTT. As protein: CASTSRGDTQYF.

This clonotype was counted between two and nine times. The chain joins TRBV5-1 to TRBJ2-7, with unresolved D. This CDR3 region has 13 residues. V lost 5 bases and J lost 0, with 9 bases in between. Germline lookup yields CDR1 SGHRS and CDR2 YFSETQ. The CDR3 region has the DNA TGCGCCAGCAGTGGGGAACCCTCCTACGAGCAGTACTTC. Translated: CASSGEPSYEQYF.

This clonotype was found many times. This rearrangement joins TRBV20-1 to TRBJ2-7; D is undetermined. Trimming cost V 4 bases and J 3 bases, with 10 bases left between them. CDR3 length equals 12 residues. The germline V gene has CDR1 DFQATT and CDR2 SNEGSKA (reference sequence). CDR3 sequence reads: CSATDQNYEQYF. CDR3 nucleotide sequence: TGCAGTGCTACGGACCAGAACTACGAGCAGTACTTC.

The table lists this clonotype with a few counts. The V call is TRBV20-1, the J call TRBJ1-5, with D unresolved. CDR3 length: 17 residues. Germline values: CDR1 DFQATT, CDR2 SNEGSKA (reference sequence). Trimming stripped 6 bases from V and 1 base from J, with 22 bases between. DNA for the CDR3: TGCAGTGCCAGACGGCTGGAAGTTATCCAGAGCAATCAGCCCCAGCATTTT. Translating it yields CSARRLEVIQSNQPQHF.

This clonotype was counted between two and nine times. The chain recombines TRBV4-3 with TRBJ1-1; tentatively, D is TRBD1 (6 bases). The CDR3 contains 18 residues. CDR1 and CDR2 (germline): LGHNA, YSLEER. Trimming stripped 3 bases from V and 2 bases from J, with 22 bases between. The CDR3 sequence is CASSQNRDIPFRNTEAFF. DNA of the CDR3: TGCGCCAGCAGCCAGAACCGGGACATTCCATTCCGAAACACTGAAGCTTTCTTT.